This T cell receptor (beta chain) was retrieved from a study of cytotoxic CD8 clonotypes in ibrutinib-treated CLL. Profiled with immunoSEQ multiplex PCR; TCRdb holds only in-frame clones, not every one. The repertoire has approximately 84,000 clones, around 79% of them found once; the top ten carry roughly 5%. CDR3 length: 16 amino acids. V was pared by 5 bases and J by 3 bases, with 18 bases between. In germline, CDR1 is MNHEY, CDR2 SMNVEV (reference sequence). The specimen was PBMCs, collected after 12 months of ibrutinib treatment. The receptor's source is a human donor with chronic lymphocytic leukemia. The chain uses TRBV27 and TRBJ2-3; possibly TRBD1 or TRBD2 for D (5 bases each). The CDR3 spells CASSPLPGWETDTQYF. The CDR3 nucleotides read TGTGCCAGCAGTCCCCTCCCAGGGTGGGAGACAGATACGCAGTATTTT.